This TCR beta chain was recorded in a study of monozygotic twins with inflammatory bowel disease. The CDR3 contains 16 residues. CDR1 and CDR2 from the germline V gene are SGHTA and FQGTGA. With the 5' RACE reads reprocessed, TCRdb shows one record per CDR3 protein and no DNA. The sample's table shows around 410,000 distinct CDR3 sequences. In the case of this clonotype: The antigen remains unidentified.

Overall study findings and caveats: A single strong clonotype or signal linked to IBD was not supported. IBD patients share fewer clonotypes with other people than healthy twins do, especially with disease activity.

The sequence was collected from a human donor with ulcerative colitis or Crohn's disease, or a healthy co-twin of an affected twin (not recorded which). The sequencing input was blood. This chain joins TRBV7-3 and TRBJ2-1; the TCRdb D gene call, TRBD2, has no DNA to confirm it. The CDR3 is CASSPPVASGSDEQFF.